Detailed here is one TCR beta chain. This may come from a read error, since a much larger clone is one base off. MiXCR, applied by TCRdb to the reads, yields one record per CDR3 protein. Counted here are fewer than 250,000 distinct CDR3 sequences, 29% occurring once; the ten biggest clones make up under 7.5%. This specimen belongs to a study of kidney transplant recipient with SARS-CoV-2 infection. This CDR3 spans 15 amino acids. The germline V gene encodes CDR1 MNHEY and CDR2 SVGAGI. The V segment lost 5 bases and the J segment 3 bases; nucleotides outside the gene matches: 4. This material consisted of a blood sample, taken at baseline and around day 120 from a kidney transplant recipient. The chain joins TRBV6-5 to TRBJ1-6, with 7 bases identical to TRBD1. This sequence was found in a male patient aged 30 to 39 who had COVID-19 and was a kidney transplant recipient. Part of the T cells may come from the graft donor. The CDR3 here is CASSHGTVYNSPLHF. CDR3 bases: TGTGCCAGCAGTCACGGGACAGTCTATAATTCACCCCTCCACTTT.